One and the same sample provided the 21 T cell receptor beta chains below, sequenced in a study of blood T cell repertoires in COVID-19. Profiled with immunoSEQ multiplex PCR; TCRdb holds only in-frame clones, not every one. Among just under 350,000 clones listed, around 86% were seen once. The material sequenced was peripheral blood. These receptors were collected from a woman between 50 and 59 years old with COVID-19, enrolled during active disease.

This chain links TRBV3-1 (or the pseudogene TRBV3-2) with TRBJ1-2; TRBD1 matches 11 bases. Trimming at V came to 3 bases and at J to 8 bases, leaving 8 bases not matched to a gene. Germline CDR1 reads LGHDT; CDR2 reads YNNKEL (reference sequence). The CDR3 is made up of 15 amino acids. DNA of the CDR3: TGTGCCAGCAGCCACGGGACAGGGGGTTTTTGGGGCTACACCTTC. Protein product: CASSHGTGGFWGYTF.

The chain carries TRBV25-1 and TRBJ2-7, with a possible D match to TRBD2 (6 bases). The CDR3 spans 12 residues. CDR1 MGHDK and CDR2 SYGVNS come from the germline V gene. V lost 3 bases and J 9 bases, leaving 12 bases between the germline ends. The CDR3 DNA sequence: TGTGCCAGCAGTGAGGAGGGTGGTGGGCAGTACTTC. Translated: CASSEEGGGQYF.

V usage is TRBV3-1 (or the pseudogene TRBV3-2) and J usage is TRBJ2-7; 7 bases align to TRBD1. This CDR3 has 15 residues. Per germline, CDR1 LGHDT and CDR2 YNNKEL (reference sequence). V lost 3 bases and J lost 1; bases outside the gene matches: 6. The CDR3 bases are TGTGCCAGCAGCCAGGCCCCGGGACAGTCCTACGAGCAGTACTTC. Amino acids: CASSQAPGQSYEQYF.

This chain joins TRBV19 and TRBJ2-3; D is uncertain. The CDR3 sequence is 12 residues long. The germline CDR1 and CDR2 sequences are LNHDA and SQIVND (reference sequence). V was trimmed by 5 bases and J by 2 bases, leaving 5 bases between them. In DNA, the CDR3 is TGTGCCAGTAGTGCGCCCACAGATACGCAGTATTTT. Its protein is CASSAPTDTQYF.

The CDR3 bases are TGTGCCAGCAGCTTAGACTCTCTAGCGGGAGGCCCGACCTACGAGCAGTACTTC. This translates into CASSLDSLAGGPTYEQYF. The chain combines TRBV11-3 with TRBJ2-7; 11 nucleotides agree with TRBD2. V lost 0 bases and J lost 2; bases outside the gene matches: 9. This CDR3 has 18 amino acids. Germline V gene sequence: CDR1 SGHNT, CDR2 YENEEA.

The gene calls are TRBV5-1 and TRBJ2-7; D might be TRBD1 (6 bases). Germline CDR1 is SGHRS and CDR2 is YFSETQ. The CDR3 loop spans 12 amino acids. V lost 2 bases, J lost 5 bases, and 8 bases lay in between. Written as DNA, the CDR3 is TGCGCCAGCAGCTTCCCAGGGGACGAGCAGTACTTC. Residues: CASSFPGDEQYF.

V and J are TRBV3-1 (or the pseudogene TRBV3-2) and TRBJ2-5; TRBD2 matches 12 bases. The V gene's germline CDR1 is LGHDT and CDR2 YNNKEL (reference sequence). CDR3 length: 15 amino acids. The V gene end was trimmed by 6 bases and the J gene end by 5 bases; junction bases not matched to a gene: 7. This CDR3 is CASRDLAGGGETQYF. As DNA, the CDR3 is TGTGCCAGCAGAGATCTAGCGGGAGGGGGGGAGACCCAGTACTTC.

Here the CDR3 DNA reads TGCGCCAGCAGTGAACAAGCTAACTATGGCTACACCTTC. It codes for CASSEQANYGYTF. The chain links TRBV10-2 to TRBJ1-2; D not certain. This CDR3 is built from 13 residues. Germline CDR1 reads WSHSY; CDR2 reads SAAADI. The V and J ends lost 3 bases and 0 bases respectively, with 5 bases between them.

This clone came up a few times. The chain carries TRBV7-2 and TRBJ2-7; 9 nucleotides align to TRBD2. V was clipped by 2 bases and J by 6 bases; unmatched bases: 14. The CDR3 is made up of 17 amino acids. Germline V gives CDR1 SGHTA, CDR2 FQGNSA. CDR3: CASSLKASGTYGAEQYF. Written as DNA, the CDR3 is TGTGCCAGCAGCTTAAAGGCTAGCGGGACATATGGGGCCGAGCAGTACTTC.

The rearrangement uses TRBV15 and TRBJ2-4; TRBD1 matches at 8 bases. The germline V gene encodes CDR1 LNHNV and CDR2 YYDKDF (reference sequence). The length of the CDR3 is 16 residues. The V and J ends lost 2 bases and 8 bases, in that order; junction bases with no gene match: 11. The CDR3 bases are TGTGCCACCAGCAGACCTCGACAGGGGAGAGGGGACATTCAGTACTTC. It specifies CATSRPRQGRGDIQYF.

The rearrangement uses TRBV15 and TRBJ2-5; a weak D match, TRBD2 (5 bases). The CDR3 is 15 residues long. Trimming removed 1 base at V and 3 bases at J, with 12 bases between. From germline, CDR1 is LNHNV and CDR2 YYDKDF (reference sequence). In DNA form, the CDR3 reads TGTGCCACCAGCAGAGGGGCGGACTTCGAAGAGACCCAGTACTTC. This sequence encodes CATSRGADFEETQYF.

V is TRBV5-1 and J is TRBJ2-7; TRBD2 is a possible D gene (6 bases). Looked up from germline, CDR1 is SGHRS and CDR2 is YFSETQ. The CDR3 covers 14 residues. Trimming left V 5 bases short and J 1 base short, with 13 bases between. The CDR3 nucleotides read TGCGCCAGCAGGCCTAGCGCGACTTCCTACGAGCAGTACTTC. This translates into CASRPSATSYEQYF.

CDR3 coding DNA: TGCGCCAGCAGCTTGGGTCCGCCAGGGGAAGACGAGCAGTACTTC. It translates to CASSLGPPGEDEQYF. V is TRBV5-1 and J is TRBJ2-7, with a weak D call TRBD1 (6 bases). V lost 0 bases and J lost 5, with 15 bases in between. CDR3 size: 15 residues. The germline gives CDR1 SGHRS, CDR2 YFSETQ.

The chain recombines TRBV6-4 with TRBJ2-3, with 7 bases fitting TRBD1. The V gene's germline CDR1 is MRHNA and CDR2 SNTAGT. The junction had 1 base not matched to a gene; V was cut back by 0 bases and J by 4 bases. The CDR3 totals 14 residues. This chain's CDR3 is CASSDSGGADTQYF. CDR3 nucleotide sequence: TGTGCCAGCAGTGACTCAGGGGGCGCAGATACGCAGTATTTT.

The CDR3, as DNA: TGTGCCGGACAAAGGCTAGACGGAGAGACCCAGTACTTC. Protein sequence: CAGQRLDGETQYF. The chain is built from TRBV7-9 and TRBJ2-5; tentative D call: TRBD1 (5 bases). The germline V and J ends were trimmed by 11 bases and 4 bases, with 17 bases remaining between them. There are 13 residues in the CDR3. In germline, CDR1 is SEHNR, CDR2 FQNEAQ (reference sequence). Using reference TRBV7-9 and TRBJ2-5 for the parts outside the CDR3, the full variable domain is DTGVSQNPRHKITKRGQNVTFRCDPISEHNRLYWYRQTLGQGPEFLTYFQNEAQLEKSRLLSDRFSAERPKGSFSTLEIQRTEQGDSAMYLCAGQRLDGETQYFGPGTRLLVL.

The chain is built from TRBV11-2 and TRBJ2-3, with D possibly TRBD2 on 6 matching bases. The CDR3 length is 15 residues. CDR1 SGHAT and CDR2 FQNNGV come from the germline V gene. V gave up 5 bases and J gave up 6 bases, with 18 bases separating them. The CDR3 reads CASSPREVISDTQYF. The CDR3 DNA is TGTGCCAGCAGCCCGAGGGAGGTTATATCTGATACGCAGTATTTT.

Worth noting for this clone: An end of the junction does not agree with germline; a read error may underlie this. The V and J genes are TRBV2 and TRBJ2-7; the D gene is possibly TRBD1 (6 bases). The CDR3 length is 11 residues. Germline CDR1 reads SNHLY; CDR2 reads FYNNEI. Here the CDR3 DNA reads TGTGCCGGCAGGGGAGAGAGCGAGCAGTACTTC. This encodes CAGRGESEQYF.

The chain is built from TRBV5-1 and TRBJ2-1; no firm D call. The CDR3 length is 12 residues. V was shortened by 4 bases and J by 12 bases, with 14 bases between the two germline ends. Germline V gene lookup returns CDR1 SGHRS and CDR2 YFSETQ. This CDR3 reads CASSPENRGQFF. CDR3 coding DNA: TGCGCCAGCAGCCCAGAAAATAGAGGGCAGTTCTTC.

The V and J genes are TRBV27 and TRBJ2-1; 12 positions agree with TRBD2. Trimming removed 0 bases from V and 2 bases from J; junction bases left unmatched: 8. The CDR3 covers 19 residues. Germline-derived CDR1 and CDR2 are MNHEY and SMNVEV (reference sequence). CDR3 residues: CASSLSLPSGRVPYNEQFF. CDR3 nucleotide sequence: TGTGCCAGCAGTTTATCGCTTCCTAGCGGGAGGGTCCCCTACAATGAGCAGTTCTTC.

The chain has TRBV19 and TRBJ2-1; D is possibly TRBD1 (6 bases). The V end lost 0 bases, the J end lost 7 bases, and 10 bases lay between the germline ends. Germline loops: CDR1 LNHDA, CDR2 SQIVND (reference sequence). This CDR3 is 14 amino acids long. The CDR3 spells CASSIDLGANEQFF. CDR3 nucleotide sequence: TGTGCCAGTAGTATAGATTTGGGGGCGAATGAGCAGTTCTTC. Together with reference TRBV19 and TRBJ2-1, the CDR3 gives the full variable domain: DGGITQSPKYLFRKEGQNVTLSCEQNLNHDAMYWYRQDPGQGLRLIYYSQIVNDFQKGDIAEGYSVSREKKESFPLTVTSAQKNPTAFYLCASSIDLGANEQFFGPGTRLTVL.

The rearrangement uses TRBV5-1 and TRBJ2-5; a possible D gene is TRBD1 (5 bases). V shed 0 bases and J shed 5 bases, with 14 bases lying between them. From germline, CDR1 is SGHRS and CDR2 YFSETQ. The CDR3 has 15 residues. CDR3 DNA sequence: TGCGCCAGCAGCTTGGTCCCGGGTAGGGGCGAGACCCAGTACTTC. Translation gives CASSLVPGRGETQYF.